These T cell receptor beta chains were read from a single sample in a study of blood T cell repertoires in COVID-19. TCRdb's table, derived via immunoSEQ multiplex PCR, lists solely in-frame clones and lacks some. The sample carries some 150,000 clones, around 88% recorded once. Sequencing input: PBMCs or T cells enriched from blood (not recorded which). The receptors derive from a woman aged 45-59 years in a cohort exposed to, infected with or recovered from COVID-19 (not recorded which). Both conserved end residues are part of each CDR3. Each record gives: V gene, clone size, J gene, D gene, CDR3 protein, CDR3 DNA. D genes are given only for firm matches. Where a row states a size, it is once, few, many or the class of an expanded clone; other rows omit it.

v_gene: TRBV29-1; abundance: NA; j_gene: TRBJ2-1; d_gene: NA; CDR3aa: CSVDFGYNEQFF; CDR3nt: TGCAGCGTTGACTTCGGGTACAATGAGCAGTTCTTC
v_gene: TRBV6-5; abundance: NA; j_gene: TRBJ1-2; d_gene: NA; CDR3aa: CASSKTGSNYGYTF; CDR3nt: TGTGCCAGCAGCAAGACAGGATCCAACTATGGCTACACCTTC
v_gene: TRBV29-1; abundance: NA; j_gene: TRBJ1-4; d_gene: NA; CDR3aa: CSVEDQGSRGEKLFF; CDR3nt: TGCAGCGTTGAGGATCAGGGGAGTCGGGGTGAAAAACTGTTTTTT
v_gene: TRBV11-2; abundance: NA; j_gene: TRBJ1-3; d_gene: NA; CDR3aa: CVSSLRRAGEVGNTIYF; CDR3nt: TGTGTCAGCAGCTTAAGGCGAGCCGGTGAGGTTGGAAACACCATATATTTT
v_gene: TRBV7-2; abundance: NA; j_gene: TRBJ2-2; d_gene: TRBD1; CDR3aa: CASSFPFRGSTYTGELFF; CDR3nt: TGTGCCAGCAGCTTCCCCTTCAGGGGGTCTACATACACCGGGGAGCTGTTTTTT
v_gene: TRBV19; abundance: NA; j_gene: TRBJ1-2; d_gene: NA; CDR3aa: CASSIAGENYGYTF; CDR3nt: TGTGCCAGTAGTATCGCAGGGGAAAACTATGGCTACACCTTC
v_gene: TRBV7-9; abundance: NA; j_gene: TRBJ2-2; d_gene: NA; CDR3aa: CASSSPAEDTGELFF; CDR3nt: TGTGCCAGCAGCTCCCCTGCCGAGGACACCGGGGAGCTGTTTTTT
v_gene: TRBV9; abundance: NA; j_gene: TRBJ1-2; d_gene: NA; CDR3aa: CASSVEGERAVTGYTF; CDR3nt: TGTGCCAGCAGCGTAGAAGGTGAGCGAGCAGTGACGGGCTACACCTTC
v_gene: TRBV4-1; abundance: NA; j_gene: TRBJ2-7; d_gene: NA; CDR3aa: CASSPQGGGTYEQYF; CDR3nt: TGCGCCAGCAGCCCGCAGGGAGGGGGAACCTACGAGCAGTACTTC
v_gene: TRBV5-1; abundance: NA; j_gene: TRBJ1-1; d_gene: NA; CDR3aa: CASSLMDMNTEAFF; CDR3nt: TGCGCCAGCAGCCTGATGGACATGAACACTGAAGCTTTCTTT
v_gene: TRBV14; abundance: NA; j_gene: TRBJ2-5; d_gene: TRBD2; CDR3aa: CASSPRLAGAETQYF; CDR3nt: TGTGCCAGCAGCCCCCGACTAGCGGGAGCGGAGACCCAGTACTTC
v_gene: TRBV30; abundance: NA; j_gene: TRBJ2-5; d_gene: NA; CDR3aa: CAWSPTGLETQYF; CDR3nt: TGTGCCTGGAGCCCCACAGGCCTGGAGACCCAGTACTTC
v_gene: TRBV7-2; abundance: NA; j_gene: TRBJ2-7; d_gene: TRBD1; CDR3aa: CASSTEGQGANEQYF; CDR3nt: TGTGCCAGCAGTACCGAAGGACAGGGGGCTAACGAGCAGTACTTC
v_gene: TRBV5-6; abundance: NA; j_gene: TRBJ2-1; d_gene: NA; CDR3aa: CASSLERYNEQFF; CDR3nt: TGTGCCAGCAGCTTGGAACGGTACAATGAGCAGTTCTTC
v_gene: TRBV28; abundance: NA; j_gene: TRBJ1-4; d_gene: TRBD1; CDR3aa: CASTRTGDEKLFF; CDR3nt: TGTGCCAGCACGAGGACAGGGGACGAAAAACTGTTTTTT
v_gene: TRBV27; abundance: NA; j_gene: TRBJ2-2; d_gene: TRBD1; CDR3aa: CASSRDRGTTNTGELFF; CDR3nt: TGTGCCAGCAGTAGGGACAGGGGTACCACGAACACCGGGGAGCTGTTTTTT
v_gene: TRBV10-1; abundance: NA; j_gene: TRBJ2-6; d_gene: TRBD2; CDR3aa: CASSESWAGEAGANVLTF; CDR3nt: TGCGCCAGCAGTGAGTCTTGGGCGGGGGAGGCTGGGGCCAACGTCCTGACTTTC
v_gene: TRBV28; abundance: NA; j_gene: TRBJ2-1; d_gene: TRBD2; CDR3aa: CASPSTSGSVNEQFF; CDR3nt: TGTGCCAGCCCTTCTACTAGCGGGAGTGTAAATGAGCAGTTCTTC
v_gene: TRBV7-9; abundance: NA; j_gene: TRBJ2-1; d_gene: NA; CDR3aa: CASSPQVSSSAGQFF; CDR3nt: TGTGCCAGCAGCCCCCAGGTGAGCAGTTCGGCTGGTCAGTTCTTC
v_gene: TRBV28; abundance: once; j_gene: TRBJ1-5; d_gene: NA; CDR3aa: CASSYQRSSNQPQHF; CDR3nt: TGTGCCAGCAGTTATCAAAGGAGTAGCAATCAGCCCCAGCATTTT
v_gene: TRBV7-9; abundance: NA; j_gene: TRBJ1-1; d_gene: TRBD1; CDR3aa: CASSSDRENLNTEAFF; CDR3nt: TGTGCCAGCAGCTCAGACAGGGAGAATTTGAACACTGAAGCTTTCTTT
v_gene: TRBV7-8; abundance: NA; j_gene: TRBJ1-6; d_gene: TRBD1; CDR3aa: CASSLAGRGLSYNSPLHF; CDR3nt: TGTGCCAGCAGCTTAGCGGGCAGGGGGCTCTCCTATAATTCACCCCTCCACTTT
v_gene: TRBV11-2; abundance: NA; j_gene: TRBJ2-5; d_gene: TRBD1; CDR3aa: CASSFNDRVQYLTQYF; CDR3nt: TGTGCCAGCAGCTTTAACGACAGGGTCCAATACTTGACCCAGTACTTC
v_gene: TRBV6-5; abundance: once; j_gene: TRBJ1-2; d_gene: NA; CDR3aa: CASSMTGSVRGYTF; CDR3nt: TGTGCCAGCAGTATGACAGGCTCCGTTAGGGGCTACACCTTC
v_gene: TRBV10-2; abundance: once; j_gene: TRBJ1-1; d_gene: NA; CDR3aa: CASRVAGNTEAFF; CDR3nt: TGCGCCAGCCGGGTAGCGGGGAACACTGAAGCTTTCTTT
v_gene: TRBV28; abundance: NA; j_gene: TRBJ2-1; d_gene: NA; CDR3aa: CASSSPQGNEQFF; CDR3nt: TGTGCCAGCAGTTCCCCACAGGGTAATGAGCAGTTCTTC
v_gene: TRBV7-6; abundance: NA; j_gene: TRBJ1-6; d_gene: TRBD1; CDR3aa: CASSLGVDRENSPLHF; CDR3nt: TGTGCCAGCAGCTTAGGTGTTGACAGGGAAAATTCACCCCTCCACTTT
v_gene: TRBV19; abundance: NA; j_gene: TRBJ1-5; d_gene: NA; CDR3aa: CASSNGGMGQPQHF; CDR3nt: TGTGCCAGTAGTAACGGGGGAATGGGTCAGCCCCAGCATTTT
v_gene: TRBV14; abundance: NA; j_gene: TRBJ1-1; d_gene: TRBD1; CDR3aa: CASSQGQHTEAFF; CDR3nt: TGTGCCAGCAGCCAGGGACAGCATACTGAAGCTTTCTTT
v_gene: TRBV30; abundance: NA; j_gene: TRBJ2-1; d_gene: TRBD2; CDR3aa: CAWSVLPLLAGGAEQFF; CDR3nt: TGTGCCTGGAGTGTACTCCCGCTTCTAGCGGGGGGGGCTGAGCAGTTCTTC
v_gene: TRBV4-2; abundance: NA; j_gene: TRBJ1-4; d_gene: TRBD1; CDR3aa: CASSRGQDANEKLFF; CDR3nt: TGTGCCAGCAGCCGGGGACAGGACGCAAATGAAAAACTGTTTTTT
v_gene: TRBV19; abundance: NA; j_gene: TRBJ1-2; d_gene: NA; CDR3aa: CASTPSRGEYGYTF; CDR3nt: TGTGCCAGTACTCCCTCCAGGGGAGAGTATGGCTACACCTTC
v_gene: TRBV27; abundance: once; j_gene: TRBJ2-1; d_gene: NA; CDR3aa: CASSLVADPYNEQFF; CDR3nt: TGTGCCAGCAGTTTAGTAGCGGACCCCTACAATGAGCAGTTCTTC
v_gene: TRBV7-9; abundance: few; j_gene: TRBJ2-1; d_gene: TRBD2; CDR3aa: CASSRIGTSGYNEQFF; CDR3nt: TGTGCCAGCAGCCGGATTGGGACTAGCGGATACAATGAGCAGTTCTTC
v_gene: TRBV7-9; abundance: NA; j_gene: TRBJ1-2; d_gene: NA; CDR3aa: CASSLSPEYGYTF; CDR3nt: TGTGCCAGCAGCTTATCCCCGGAGTATGGCTACACCTTC
v_gene: TRBV19; abundance: NA; j_gene: TRBJ2-5; d_gene: NA; CDR3aa: CASSMGRKETQYF; CDR3nt: TGTGCCAGTAGTATGGGCAGAAAAGAGACCCAGTACTTC
v_gene: TRBV6-1; abundance: few; j_gene: TRBJ1-3; d_gene: NA; CDR3aa: CASSENPTDPSGNTIYF; CDR3nt: TGTGCCAGCAGTGAAAACCCGACAGACCCCTCCGGAAACACCATATATTTT
v_gene: TRBV7-3; abundance: NA; j_gene: TRBJ2-5; d_gene: NA; CDR3aa: CASSLDPAGSAKETQYF; CDR3nt: TGTGCCAGCAGCTTAGACCCCGCGGGTAGCGCAAAGGAGACCCAGTACTTC
v_gene: TRBV21-1; abundance: NA; j_gene: TRBJ1-4; d_gene: NA; CDR3aa: CSLRGRTNEKLFF; CDR3nt: TGTTCCCTCCGGGGGAGGACTAATGAAAAACTGTTTTTT
v_gene: TRBV30; abundance: NA; j_gene: TRBJ2-2; d_gene: NA; CDR3aa: CAWSTPLDTGELFF; CDR3nt: TGTGCCTGGTCTACCCCATTGGACACCGGGGAGCTGTTTTTT